This TCR beta chain was documented in a study of human T cells and chemical hapten exposure. As to time point: patch test 3, about 24 weeks after DPC sensitization. Treatment meaning: therapeutic diphenylcyclopropenone sensitization with weekly scalp DPC. CDR3 size: 13 residues. V gave up 3 bases and J gave up 6 bases, with 9 bases separating them. Germline values: CDR1 KGHSH, CDR2 LQKENI. TCRdb used MiXCR to reprocess the RACE reads, holding one entry per CDR3 protein. The sample includes about 84,000 distinct CDR3 sequences, approximately 11% of them seen just once. The chain links TRBV18 to TRBJ2-1; D tentatively fits TRBD1 or TRBD2 (5 bases each). The sequenced sample was whole blood, obtained in connection with sensitization to the hapten diphenylcyclopropenone (DPC). This clonotype originated in a woman in her forties or fifties with alopecia areata. Some clones in this sample may be carry-over from other donors' samples. The CDR3 coding sequence is TGTGCCAGCTCACCGGGACCTTTCAATGAGCAGTTCTTC. Its protein product is CASSPGPFNEQFF.